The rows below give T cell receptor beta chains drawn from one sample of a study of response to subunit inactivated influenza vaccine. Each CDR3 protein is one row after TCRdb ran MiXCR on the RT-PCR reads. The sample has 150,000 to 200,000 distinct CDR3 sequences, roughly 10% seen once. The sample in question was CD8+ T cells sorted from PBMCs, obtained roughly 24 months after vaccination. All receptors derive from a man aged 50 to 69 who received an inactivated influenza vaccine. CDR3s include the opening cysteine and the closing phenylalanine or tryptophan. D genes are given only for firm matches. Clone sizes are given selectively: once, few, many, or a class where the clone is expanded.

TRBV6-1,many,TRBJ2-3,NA,CASTSVAGMTDTQYF,TGTGCCAGCACGTCGGTAGCAGGAATGACAGATACGCAGTATTTT
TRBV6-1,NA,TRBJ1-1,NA,CASSDLSTEAFF,TGTGCCAGCAGTGACCTGAGCACTGAAGCTTTCTTT
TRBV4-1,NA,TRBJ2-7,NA,CASGPRDGSYEQYF,TGCGCCAGCGGACCTAGGGACGGATCCTACGAGCAGTACTTC
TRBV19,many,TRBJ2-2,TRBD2,CASSIVEASGLAGELFF,TGTGCCAGTAGTATAGTGGAGGCTAGCGGTTTGGCCGGGGAGCTGTTTTTT
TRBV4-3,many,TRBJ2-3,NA,CASSQEAGPPTDTQYF,TGCGCCAGCAGCCAAGAAGCAGGACCCCCCACAGATACGCAGTATTTT
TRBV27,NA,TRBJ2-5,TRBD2,CASSLSGGRAEGETQYF,TGTGCCAGCAGTTTATCGGGCGGGAGGGCCGAAGGGGAGACCCAGTACTTC
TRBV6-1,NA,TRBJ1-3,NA,CASSPDGDSGNTIYF,TGTGCCAGCAGCCCGGACGGAGACTCTGGAAACACCATATATTTT
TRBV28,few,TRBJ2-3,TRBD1,CASSGRDRALLTDTQYF,TGTGCCAGCAGTGGCCGGGACAGGGCTCTTCTCACAGATACGCAGTATTTT
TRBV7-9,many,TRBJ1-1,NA,CASSLGGGLEAFF,TGTGCCAGCAGCTTAGGGGGGGGGCTTGAAGCTTTCTTT
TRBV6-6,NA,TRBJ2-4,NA,CASTVLAKNIQYF,TGTGCCAGCACGGTACTAGCCAAAAACATTCAGTACTTC
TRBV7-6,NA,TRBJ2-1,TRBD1,CASSLQTGGGYNEQFF,TGTGCCAGCAGCTTACAGACAGGGGGAGGCTACAATGAGCAGTTCTTC
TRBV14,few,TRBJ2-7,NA,CASSPGLYEQYF,TGTGCCAGCAGCCCTGGACTGTACGAGCAGTACTTC
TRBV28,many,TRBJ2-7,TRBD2,CASSFLLARTSGTLSYEQYF,TGTGCCAGCAGTTTCCTACTTGCGCGGACTAGCGGGACCCTCTCCTACGAGCAGTACTTC
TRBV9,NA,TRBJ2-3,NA,CASSGREGLSDTQYF,TGTGCCAGCAGCGGGCGTGAGGGGCTCTCAGATACGCAGTATTTT
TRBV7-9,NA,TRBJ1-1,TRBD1,CASSLAGRGRPEAFF,TGTGCCAGCAGCTTAGCGGGCAGGGGGAGGCCTGAAGCTTTCTTT
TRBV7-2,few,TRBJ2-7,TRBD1,CASSLGEMWTGKYF,TGTGCCAGCAGCTTAGGGGAGATGTGGACAGGGAAGTACTTC
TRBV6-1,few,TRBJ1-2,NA,CASRGAQYYGYTF,TGTGCCAGCAGAGGAGCCCAATACTATGGCTACACCTTC
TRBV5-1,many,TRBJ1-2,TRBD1,CASSLSVGTGYGYTF,TGCGCCAGCAGCCTATCTGTGGGGACAGGGTATGGCTACACCTTC